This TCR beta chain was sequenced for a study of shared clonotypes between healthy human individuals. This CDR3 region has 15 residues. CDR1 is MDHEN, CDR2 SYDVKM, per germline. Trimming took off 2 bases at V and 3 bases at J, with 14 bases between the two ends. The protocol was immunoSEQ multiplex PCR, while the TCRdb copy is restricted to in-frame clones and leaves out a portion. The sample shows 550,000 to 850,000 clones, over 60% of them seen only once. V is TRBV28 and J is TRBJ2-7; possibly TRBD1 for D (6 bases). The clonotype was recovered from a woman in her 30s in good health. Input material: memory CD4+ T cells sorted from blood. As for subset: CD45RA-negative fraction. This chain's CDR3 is CASSLTSGGHYEQYF. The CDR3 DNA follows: TGTGCCAGCAGTTTAACGTCTGGGGGACACTACGAGCAGTACTTC.